The rows below give T cell receptor beta chains drawn from one sample of a study of identical twins. From the 5' RACE reads, TCRdb called clonotypes with MiXCR, one entry per CDR3 protein. The sample lists roughly 1,500,000 distinct CDR3 sequences; roughly 35% were seen once. The specimen was cord blood. All receptors come from a newborn girl in good health. Each CDR3 is given without its conserved first and last residue.

9	TRBV14	ASSLAGQQY
12	TRBV15	ATSRDPRSYEQY
13	TRBV24-1	ATSEGTSGRNEQY
14	TRBV29-1	SVAASGRSSYNEQF
13	TRBV20-1	SARFIGGRGYGYT
12	TRBV20-1	SARDPRQGEKLF
12	TRBV19	ASSPFSSGTQAF
13	TRBV10-3	AISGGPPGTDTRY
12	TRBV7-9	ASSLAEGVTEAF
11	TRBV2	ASRRVVRETQY
13	TRBV9	ASSVGLAGAHEQF
14	TRBV6-5	ASSYAGSSYNSPLH
14	TRBV3-1	ASSPYTSGGSDTQY
10	TRBV3-1	ASSQDGTSRF
15	TRBV5-1	ASSTIPGTGAYNEQF
14	TRBV28	ASSFLSRGPNSPLH
13	TRBV5-1	ASSSRGGMNTEAF
12	TRBV25-1	ASSEYAGGYGYT
17	TRBV2	ASNGVGLAGPSTYNEQF
14	TRBV25-1	ASSDRTRGLNTEAF
13	TRBV6-1	ASRSSASSTDTQY
14	TRBV14	ASSPSPGLPNNEQF
12	TRBV29-1	SGGLAGFTDTQY
13	TRBV6-2/TRBV6-3	ASRRRGTVGETQY
13	TRBV5-1	ASNSGRAVPNEQF
12	TRBV27	ASSLRALTYEQY
13	TRBV5-1	ASREGLANSYEQY
15	TRBV2	ASTRNGGGGVTDTQY
12	TRBV28	ASERGRGSYEQY
14	TRBV13	ASSVLGSRYNSPLH
12	TRBV12-3/TRBV12-4	ASSLGHFTGELF